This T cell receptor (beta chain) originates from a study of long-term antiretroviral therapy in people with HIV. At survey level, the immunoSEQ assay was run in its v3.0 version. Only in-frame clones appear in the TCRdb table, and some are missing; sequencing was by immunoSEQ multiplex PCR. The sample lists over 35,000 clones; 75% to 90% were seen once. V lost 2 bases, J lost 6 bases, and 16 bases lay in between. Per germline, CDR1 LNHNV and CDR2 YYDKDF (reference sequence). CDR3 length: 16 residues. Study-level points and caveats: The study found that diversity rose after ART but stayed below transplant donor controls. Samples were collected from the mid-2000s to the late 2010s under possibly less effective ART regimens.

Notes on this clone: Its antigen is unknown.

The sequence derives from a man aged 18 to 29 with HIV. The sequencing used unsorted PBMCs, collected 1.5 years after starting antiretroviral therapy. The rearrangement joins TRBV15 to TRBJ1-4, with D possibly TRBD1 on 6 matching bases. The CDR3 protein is CATSRRDDRYYEKLFF. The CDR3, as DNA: TGTGCCACCAGCAGACGAGACGACAGGTACTATGAAAAACTGTTTTTT.